These 2 T cell receptor beta chains were all obtained from the same sample, sequenced in a study of OX40 agonist ivuxolimab in advanced cancers. Assay used: immunoSEQ multiplex PCR; TCRdb lists only in-frame clones, some missing. The sample lists under 95,000 clones; roughly nine tenths were seen once. Source: CD4+ or CD8+ T cells sorted from blood, taken in a trial of the OX40 agonist ivuxolimab. These receptors were obtained from an adult with an advanced solid tumor such as melanoma, head and neck, liver or kidney cancer.

This chain links TRBV5-1 with TRBJ2-2; 11 positions agree with TRBD2. J lost 4 bases, V lost 4 bases, and 3 bases had no gene match. CDR1 and CDR2 (germline): SGHRS, YFSETQ. The CDR3 runs to 15 residues. The CDR3 coding sequence is TGCGCCAGCAGCATCGGACTAGCGGGCACCGGGGAGCTGTTTTTT. This translates into CASSIGLAGTGELFF.

The chain has TRBV5-1 and TRBJ2-1; D may correspond to TRBD1 or TRBD2 (5 bases each). The CDR3 extends over 17 amino acids. The V end lost 0 bases, the J end lost 0 bases, and 13 bases lay between the germline ends. The germline V gene encodes CDR1 SGHRS and CDR2 YFSETQ. CDR3 sequence reads: CASSLVATRGSYNEQFF. CDR3 nucleotides: TGCGCCAGCAGCTTGGTGGCGACGAGGGGCTCCTACAATGAGCAGTTCTTC.